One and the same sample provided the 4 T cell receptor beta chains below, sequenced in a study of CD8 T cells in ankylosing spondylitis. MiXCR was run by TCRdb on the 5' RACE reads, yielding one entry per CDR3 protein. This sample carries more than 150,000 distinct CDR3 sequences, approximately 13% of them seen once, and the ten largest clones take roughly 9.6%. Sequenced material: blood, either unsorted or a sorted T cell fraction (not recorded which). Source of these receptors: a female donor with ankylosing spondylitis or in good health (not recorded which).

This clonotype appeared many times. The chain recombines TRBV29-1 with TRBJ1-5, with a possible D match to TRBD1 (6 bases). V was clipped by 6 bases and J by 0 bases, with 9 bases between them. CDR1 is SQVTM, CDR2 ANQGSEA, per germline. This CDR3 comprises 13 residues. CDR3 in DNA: TGCAGCGTGAGGACAGATAGCAATCAGCCCCAGCATTTT. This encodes CSVRTDSNQPQHF. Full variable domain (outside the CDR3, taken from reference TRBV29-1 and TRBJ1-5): SAVISQKPSRDICQRGTSLTIQCQVDSQVTMMFWYRQQPGQSLTLIATANQGSEATYESGFVIDKFPISRPNLTFSTLTVSNMSPEDSSIYLCSVRTDSNQPQHFGDGTRLSIL.

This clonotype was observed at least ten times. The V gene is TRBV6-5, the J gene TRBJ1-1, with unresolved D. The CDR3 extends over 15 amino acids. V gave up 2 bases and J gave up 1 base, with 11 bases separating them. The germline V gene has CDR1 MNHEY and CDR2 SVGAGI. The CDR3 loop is CASSYRLMRNTEAFF. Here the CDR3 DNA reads TGTGCCAGCAGTTACCGGCTTATGAGGAACACTGAAGCTTTCTTT.

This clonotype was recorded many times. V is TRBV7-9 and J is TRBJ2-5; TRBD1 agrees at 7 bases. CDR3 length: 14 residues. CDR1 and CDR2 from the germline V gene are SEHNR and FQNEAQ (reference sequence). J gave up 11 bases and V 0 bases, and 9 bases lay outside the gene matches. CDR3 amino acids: CASSLAGTAVHQYF. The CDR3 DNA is TGTGCCAGCAGCTTAGCTGGGACAGCCGTCCATCAGTACTTC. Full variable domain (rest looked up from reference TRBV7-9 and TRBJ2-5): DTGVSQNPRHKITKRGQNVTFRCDPISEHNRLYWYRQTLGQGPEFLTYFQNEAQLEKSRLLSDRFSAERPKGSFSTLEIQRTEQGDSAMYLCASSLAGTAVHQYFGPGTRLLVL.

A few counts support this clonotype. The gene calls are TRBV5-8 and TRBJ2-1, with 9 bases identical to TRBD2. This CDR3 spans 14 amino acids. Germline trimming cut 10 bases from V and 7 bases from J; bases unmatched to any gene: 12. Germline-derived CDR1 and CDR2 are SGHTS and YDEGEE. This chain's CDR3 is CAGVPGLARNEQFF. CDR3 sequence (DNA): TGTGCCGGCGTACCGGGACTAGCTAGGAATGAGCAGTTCTTC.